Sequencing of this TCR beta chain was carried out in a study of multiple sclerosis patients with progressive multifocal leukoencephalopathy. Overall study results and limits: Expanded clones at PML onset predated and persisted through natalizumab therapy.

As concerns this clone: Its antigen remains unidentified.

Time point denoted: about 13 months of natalizumab therapy. The V gene's germline CDR1 is WSHSY and CDR2 SAAADI. CDR3 length: 17 amino acids. V was pared by 7 bases and J by 0 bases, with 20 bases between. The assay was immunoSEQ multiplex PCR, and TCRdb's table has in-frame clones only and misses some. This table has around 30,000 clones, around 87% appearing once. This TCR derives from a human donor with multiple sclerosis. The material sequenced was PBMCs, taken from a patient treated with natalizumab. This chain uses TRBV10-2 with TRBJ2-3, with D perhaps matching TRBD1 (5 bases). The CDR3 DNA sequence: TGCGCCAGCACCACGGGTGTCCGACAGATCAGCACAGATACGCAGTATTTT. Protein: CASTTGVRQISTDTQYF.